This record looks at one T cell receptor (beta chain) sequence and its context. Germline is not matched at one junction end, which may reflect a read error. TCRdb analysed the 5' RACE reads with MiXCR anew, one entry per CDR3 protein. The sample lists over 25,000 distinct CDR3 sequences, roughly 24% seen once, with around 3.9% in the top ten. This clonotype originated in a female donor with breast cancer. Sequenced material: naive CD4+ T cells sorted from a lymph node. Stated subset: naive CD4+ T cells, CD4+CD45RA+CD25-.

The CDR3 region is CSTRALVGSYNEQFF. The CDR3 coding sequence is TGCAGTACTAGAGCTTTGGTGGGGTCCTACAATGAGCAGTTCTTC. The chain combines TRBV20-1 with TRBJ2-1, with TRBD2 as a possible D gene (5 bases). There are 15 residues in the CDR3. The V gene's germline CDR1 is DFQATT and CDR2 SNEGSKA (reference sequence).